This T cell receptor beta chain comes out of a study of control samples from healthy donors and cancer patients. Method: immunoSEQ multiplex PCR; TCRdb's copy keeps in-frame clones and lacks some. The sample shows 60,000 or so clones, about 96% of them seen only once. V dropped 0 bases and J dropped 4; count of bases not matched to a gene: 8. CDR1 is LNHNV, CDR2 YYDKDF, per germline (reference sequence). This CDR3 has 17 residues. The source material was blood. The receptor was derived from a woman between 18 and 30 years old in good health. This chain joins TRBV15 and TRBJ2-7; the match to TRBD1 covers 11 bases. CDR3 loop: CATSRDGWDRGTYEQYF. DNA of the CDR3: TGTGCCACCAGCAGAGATGGATGGGACAGGGGGACGTACGAGCAGTACTTC.